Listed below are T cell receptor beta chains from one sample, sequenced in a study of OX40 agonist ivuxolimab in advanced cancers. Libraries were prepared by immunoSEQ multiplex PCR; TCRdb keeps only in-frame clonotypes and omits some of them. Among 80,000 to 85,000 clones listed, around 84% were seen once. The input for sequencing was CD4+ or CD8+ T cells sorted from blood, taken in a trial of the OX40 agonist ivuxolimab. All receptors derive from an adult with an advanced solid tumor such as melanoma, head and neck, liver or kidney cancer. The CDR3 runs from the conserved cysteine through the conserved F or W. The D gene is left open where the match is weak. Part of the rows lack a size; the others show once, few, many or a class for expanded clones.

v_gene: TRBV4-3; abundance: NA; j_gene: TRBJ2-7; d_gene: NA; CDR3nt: TGCGCCAGCAGCCAAGATTTTGGGCAGGGCTACGAGCAGTACTTC; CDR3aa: CASSQDFGQGYEQYF
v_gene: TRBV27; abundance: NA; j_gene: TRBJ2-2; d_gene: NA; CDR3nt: TGTGCCAGCAGTTTAGGACGGGAGCTGTTTTTT; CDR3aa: CASSLGRELFF
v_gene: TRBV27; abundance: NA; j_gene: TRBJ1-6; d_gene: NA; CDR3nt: TGTGCCAGCAGTTCCCTTCTAGGGCCCTATAATTCACCCCTCCACTTT; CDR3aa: CASSSLLGPYNSPLHF
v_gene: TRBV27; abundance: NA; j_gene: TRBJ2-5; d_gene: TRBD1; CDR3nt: TGTGCCAGCAGTTTGGACAACAGGGGTAAGACCCAGTACTTC; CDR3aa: CASSLDNRGKTQYF
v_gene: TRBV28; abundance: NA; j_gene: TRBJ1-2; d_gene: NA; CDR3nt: TGTGCCAGCAGTTCAAGGGACAGCTACACCTTC; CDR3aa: CASSSRDSYTF
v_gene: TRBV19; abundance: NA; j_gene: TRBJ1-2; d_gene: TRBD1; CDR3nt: TGTGCCAGTAGTATAGCTACCGGGACAGACTATGGCTACACCTTC; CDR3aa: CASSIATGTDYGYTF
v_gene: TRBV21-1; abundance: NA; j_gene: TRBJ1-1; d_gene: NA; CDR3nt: TGTGCCAGCAGCAATGGGAGGACTCGTCCCCTGAACACTGAAGCTTTCTTT; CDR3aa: CASSNGRTRPLNTEAFF
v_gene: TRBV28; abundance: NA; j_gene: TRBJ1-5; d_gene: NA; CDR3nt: TGTGCCAGCAGTACGCTAGGGCCAGTTAATCAGCCCCAGCATTTT; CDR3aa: CASSTLGPVNQPQHF
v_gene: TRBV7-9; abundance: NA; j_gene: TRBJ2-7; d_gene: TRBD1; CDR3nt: TGTGCCAGCAGCTTCTCCGGACAGGGGGCTCCCTACGAGCAGTACTTC; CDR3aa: CASSFSGQGAPYEQYF
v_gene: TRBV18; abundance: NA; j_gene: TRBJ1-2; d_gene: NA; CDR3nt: TGTGCCAGCTCATCCGTCCGCCTCTATGGCTACACCTTC; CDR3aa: CASSSVRLYGYTF
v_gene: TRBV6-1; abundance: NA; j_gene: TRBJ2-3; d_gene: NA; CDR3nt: TGTGCCACCGGTCGGGGCACGGGGCTCACAGATACGCAGTATTTT; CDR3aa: CATGRGTGLTDTQYF
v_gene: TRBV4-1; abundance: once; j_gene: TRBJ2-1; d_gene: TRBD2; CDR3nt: TGCGCCAGCAGCCAAGATGGGCTAGCGGGACACTACAATGAGCAGTTCTTC; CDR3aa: CASSQDGLAGHYNEQFF
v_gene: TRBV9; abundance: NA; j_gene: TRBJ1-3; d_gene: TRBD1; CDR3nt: TGTGCCAGCAGCATGCTGCCAGGGGGCGCGTCTGGAAACACCATATATTTT; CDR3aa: CASSMLPGGASGNTIYF
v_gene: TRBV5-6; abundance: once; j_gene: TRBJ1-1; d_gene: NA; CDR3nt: TGTGCCAGCAGCTTCCTGCTATCCCCTGAAGCTTTCTTT; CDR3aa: CASSFLLSPEAFF
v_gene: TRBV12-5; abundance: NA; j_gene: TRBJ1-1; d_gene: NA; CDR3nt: TGTGCTAGTGCGATGTCTGGCGATTCCACTGAAGCTTTCTTT; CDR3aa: CASAMSGDSTEAFF
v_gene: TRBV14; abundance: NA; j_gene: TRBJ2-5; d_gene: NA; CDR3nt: TGTGCCAGCAGCCAGTTTCGGGGGGCCCCGTACTTC; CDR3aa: CASSQFRGAPYF
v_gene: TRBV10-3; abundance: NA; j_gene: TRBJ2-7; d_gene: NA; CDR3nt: TGTGCCATCATGTCATCGGGGGCTTACCCGGCTAAGGAGCAGTACTTC; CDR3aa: CAIMSSGAYPAKEQYF
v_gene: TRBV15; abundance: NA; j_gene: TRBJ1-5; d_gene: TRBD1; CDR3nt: TGTGCCACCAGCCGGGACAGGGTTAGCAATCAGCCCCAGCATTTT; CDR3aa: CATSRDRVSNQPQHF
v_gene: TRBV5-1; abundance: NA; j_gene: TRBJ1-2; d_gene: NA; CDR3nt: TGCGCCAGCTGCTGCAGCTACACCTTC; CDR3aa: CASCCSYTF
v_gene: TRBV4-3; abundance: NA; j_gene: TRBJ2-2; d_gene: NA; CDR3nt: TGCGCCAGCAGCCAACAGGGGACCGGGGAGCTGTTTTTT; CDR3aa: CASSQQGTGELFF
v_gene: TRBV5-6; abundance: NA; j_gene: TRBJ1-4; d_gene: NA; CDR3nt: TGTGCCAGCAGCCCGGTCGTTAATGAAAAACTGTTTTTT; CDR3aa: CASSPVVNEKLFF
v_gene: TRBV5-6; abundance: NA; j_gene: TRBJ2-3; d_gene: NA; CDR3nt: TGTGCCAGCAGCTTGACAGGGAGCACAGATACGCAGTATTTT; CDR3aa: CASSLTGSTDTQYF
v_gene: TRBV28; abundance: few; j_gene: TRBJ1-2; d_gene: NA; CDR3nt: TGTGCCAGCAGCCAGGGGAGGGAGGTAGGAGGCTACACCTTC; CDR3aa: CASSQGREVGGYTF
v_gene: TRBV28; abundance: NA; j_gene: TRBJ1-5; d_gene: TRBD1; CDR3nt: TGTGCCACAGTATTAAGGACAGGGATAAGCAATCAGCCCCAGCATTTT; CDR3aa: CATVLRTGISNQPQHF
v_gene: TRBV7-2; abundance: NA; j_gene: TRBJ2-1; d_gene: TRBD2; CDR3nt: TGTGCCAGCAGCTTTTTTCCGGGACTAGCGGTGGAGGAAAATGAGCAGTTCTTC; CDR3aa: CASSFFPGLAVEENEQFF
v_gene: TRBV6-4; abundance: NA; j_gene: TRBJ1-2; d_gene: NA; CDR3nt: TGTGCCAGCAGTGCTTCAAGGCCGGGGCTTCAAAACTATGGCTACACCTTC; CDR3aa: CASSASRPGLQNYGYTF
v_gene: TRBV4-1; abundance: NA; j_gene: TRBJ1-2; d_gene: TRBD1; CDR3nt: TGCGCCAGCAGCCAAGTCGGACAGGGAAGGGCTCACGGCTACACCTTC; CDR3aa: CASSQVGQGRAHGYTF
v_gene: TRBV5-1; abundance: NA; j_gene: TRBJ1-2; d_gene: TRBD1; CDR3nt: TGCGCCAGCAGCTTTACAGGGGGCGCGGGAGGCTACACCTTC; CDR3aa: CASSFTGGAGGYTF
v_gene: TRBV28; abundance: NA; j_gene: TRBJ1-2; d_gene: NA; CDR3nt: TGTGCCAGCAGTTTGGATCCACCTTACGGCGTCCCCTATGGCTACACCTTC; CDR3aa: CASSLDPPYGVPYGYTF
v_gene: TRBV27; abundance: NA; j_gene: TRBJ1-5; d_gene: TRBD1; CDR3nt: TGTGCCAGCAGACGAGGACAGGGAGGTATCAATCAGCCCCAGCATTTT; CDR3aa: CASRRGQGGINQPQHF
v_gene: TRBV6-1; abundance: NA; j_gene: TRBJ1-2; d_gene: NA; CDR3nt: TGTGCCAGCAGTGATCTGGCAGGGAGTGGCTACACCTTC; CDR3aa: CASSDLAGSGYTF
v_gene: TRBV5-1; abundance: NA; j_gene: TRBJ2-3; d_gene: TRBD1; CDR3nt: TGCGCCAGCAGCTCGGGTCAGGGGGCTGTCACAGATACGCAGTATTTT; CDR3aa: CASSSGQGAVTDTQYF
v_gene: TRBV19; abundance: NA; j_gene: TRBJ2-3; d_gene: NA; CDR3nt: TGTGCCAGTAGCCCAGTTTGGGGGACAAAGAAGGATACGCAGTATTTT; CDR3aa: CASSPVWGTKKDTQYF
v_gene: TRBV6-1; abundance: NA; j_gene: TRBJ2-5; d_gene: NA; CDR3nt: TGTGCCAGCAGTGAGTTGTCAGGGGTGGTAGAGACCCAGTACTTC; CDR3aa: CASSELSGVVETQYF
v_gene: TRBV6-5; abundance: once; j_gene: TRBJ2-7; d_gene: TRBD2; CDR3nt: TGTGCCAGCAGGTCAGCGGGAGGCTACGAGCAGTACTTC; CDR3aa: CASRSAGGYEQYF
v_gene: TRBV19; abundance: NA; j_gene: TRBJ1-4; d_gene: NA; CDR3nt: TGTGCCAGTAGACTGCCGGGACAAGGGGATGAAAAACTGTTTTTT; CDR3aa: CASRLPGQGDEKLFF
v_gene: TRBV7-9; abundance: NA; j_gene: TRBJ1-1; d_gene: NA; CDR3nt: TGTGCCAGCAGCTTAGGGGGGAATGAAGCTTTCTTT; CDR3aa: CASSLGGNEAFF
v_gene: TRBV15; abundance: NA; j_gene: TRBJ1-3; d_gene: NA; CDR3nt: TGTGCCACCAGTATTGGAGGGTCTGGAAACACCATATATTTT; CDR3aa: CATSIGGSGNTIYF
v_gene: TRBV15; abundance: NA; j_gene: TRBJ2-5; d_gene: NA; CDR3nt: TGTGCCACCAGCGGAGGGGGGGCCTCTCAAGAGACCCAGTACTTC; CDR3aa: CATSGGGASQETQYF
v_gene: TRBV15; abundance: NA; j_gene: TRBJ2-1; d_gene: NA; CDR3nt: TGTGCCACCAGCAGAGGAACCGGCTTGTCCTACAATGAGCAGTTCTTC; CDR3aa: CATSRGTGLSYNEQFF
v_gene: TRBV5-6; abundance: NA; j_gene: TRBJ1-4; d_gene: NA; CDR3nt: TGTGCCAGCAGCGAGGACTGGACTAATGAAAAACTGTTTTTT; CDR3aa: CASSEDWTNEKLFF
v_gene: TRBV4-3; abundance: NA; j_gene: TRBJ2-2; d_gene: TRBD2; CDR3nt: TGCGCCAGCAGCCTAGGACTAGCGGTGGGTGGGGAGCTGTTTTTT; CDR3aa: CASSLGLAVGGELFF
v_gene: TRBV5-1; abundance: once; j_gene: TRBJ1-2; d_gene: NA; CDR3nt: TGCGCCAGCAGCTTGGAGTCGGCTACCTATGGCTACACCTTC; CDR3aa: CASSLESATYGYTF
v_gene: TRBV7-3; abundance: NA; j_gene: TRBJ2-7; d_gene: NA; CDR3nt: TGTGCCAGCAGCTTCCTTGCCAGCTACGAGCAGTACTTC; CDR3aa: CASSFLASYEQYF
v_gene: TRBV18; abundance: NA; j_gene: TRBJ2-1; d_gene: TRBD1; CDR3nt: TGTGCCAGCTCACTCAGCGGACAGGGCATCAATGAGCAGTTCTTC; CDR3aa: CASSLSGQGINEQFF
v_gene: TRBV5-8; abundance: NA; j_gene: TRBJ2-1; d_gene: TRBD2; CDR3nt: TGTGCCAGCAGCTTGGGGCTAGCGGGAGGAAGCAATGAGCAGTTCTTC; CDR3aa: CASSLGLAGGSNEQFF
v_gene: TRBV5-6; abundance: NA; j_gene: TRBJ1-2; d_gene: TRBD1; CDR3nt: TGTGCCAGCAGCGCCGGGACAGGGACCGGAATGGGCTATGGCTACACCTTC; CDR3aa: CASSAGTGTGMGYGYTF
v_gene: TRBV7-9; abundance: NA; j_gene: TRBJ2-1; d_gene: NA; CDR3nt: TGTGCCAGCAGCTCGGCCGGGGCCAACAATGAGCAGTTCTTC; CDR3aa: CASSSAGANNEQFF
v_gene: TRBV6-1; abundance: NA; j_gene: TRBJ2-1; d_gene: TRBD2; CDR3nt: TGTGCCACTAGCCTCGGGACTAGCGGCAATGAGCAGTTCTTC; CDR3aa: CATSLGTSGNEQFF
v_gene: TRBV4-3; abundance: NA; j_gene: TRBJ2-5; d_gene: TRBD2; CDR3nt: TGCGCCAGCAGCCAAGGCGGGAGGGTGGAGACCCAGTACTTC; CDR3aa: CASSQGGRVETQYF
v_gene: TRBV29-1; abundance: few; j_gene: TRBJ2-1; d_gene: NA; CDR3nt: TGCAGCGTGGACAGAAATGAGCAGTTCTTC; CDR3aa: CSVDRNEQFF
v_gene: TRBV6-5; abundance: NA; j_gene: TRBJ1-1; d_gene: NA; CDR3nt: TGTGCCAGCAGCCAGACGGGACCGCTGAACACTGAAGCTTTCTTT; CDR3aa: CASSQTGPLNTEAFF
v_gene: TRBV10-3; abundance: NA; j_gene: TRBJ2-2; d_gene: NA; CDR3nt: TGTGCCATCAGTTCCTCGAGCACCGGGGAGCTGTTTTTT; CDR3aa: CAISSSSTGELFF
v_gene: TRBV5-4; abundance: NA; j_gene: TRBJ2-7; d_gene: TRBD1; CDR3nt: TGTGCCAGCAGCGAACAGGGGCAGCCCTACGAGCAGTACTTC; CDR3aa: CASSEQGQPYEQYF
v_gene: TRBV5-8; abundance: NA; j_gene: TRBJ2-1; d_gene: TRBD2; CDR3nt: TGTGCCAGCCAACCTTCGCGACTAGCTGGCAATGAGCAGTTCTTC; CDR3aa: CASQPSRLAGNEQFF
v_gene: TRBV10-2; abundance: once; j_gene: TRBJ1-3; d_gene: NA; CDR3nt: TGCGCCAGCAGTGAGAGGCAGCGTCAGGGAAACACCATATATTTT; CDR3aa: CASSERQRQGNTIYF